These T cell receptor beta chains were read from a single sample in a study of molecular identifiers for immune sequencing clone quantification. MiXCR, run by TCRdb on the PCR reads, gives a single entry per CDR3 protein. Of just under 650,000 distinct CDR3 sequences in the sample, just under 20% were seen once. The sample consisted of naive CD8+ T cells from blood, with Jurkat cell RNA spiked in. All receptors derive from a human donor in good health. Some libraries in this study had Jurkat cell RNA spiked in. CDR3s include the opening cysteine and the closing phenylalanine or tryptophan. D genes are given only for firm matches. Not every row has a clone size; where given, it reads once, few, many or a size class.

D | J | V | size | CDR3 | DNA
TRBD2 | TRBJ2-1 | TRBV27 | many | CASSSLAGFHEQFF | TGTGCCAGCAGTAGTCTAGCGGGGTTCCATGAGCAGTTCTTC
TRBD1 | TRBJ1-5 | TRBV28 | few | CASRTGQGARIGNQPQHF | TGTGCCAGCAGAACGGGACAGGGGGCGCGGATTGGCAATCAGCCCCAGCATTTT
NA | TRBJ1-3 | TRBV9 | NA | CASSPGGGSGSTIYF | TGTGCCAGCAGCCCAGGTGGCGGCTCTGGAAGCACCATATATTTT
TRBD1 | TRBJ2-2 | TRBV20-1 | few | CSARDSGTGFPGELFF | TGCAGTGCTAGAGATTCAGGGACAGGGTTCCCCGGGGAGCTGTTTTTT
NA | TRBJ1-5 | TRBV21-1 | many | CASNSEKGGNQPQHF | TGTGCCAGCAACTCAGAAAAGGGAGGAAATCAGCCCCAGCATTTT
TRBD1 | TRBJ2-7 | TRBV19 | NA | CASSTWTGKYPYEQYF | TGTGCCAGTAGTACATGGACAGGGAAATACCCCTACGAGCAGTACTTC
NA | TRBJ1-1 | TRBV29-1 | many | CSVEGASLNTEAFF | TGCAGCGTTGAAGGCGCGTCGCTGAACACTGAAGCTTTCTTT
NA | TRBJ2-7 | TRBV6-5 | many | CASTATGALGYEQYF | TGTGCCAGCACCGCCACAGGCGCGCTAGGATACGAGCAGTACTTC
NA | TRBJ2-4 | TRBV11-2 | many | CASSLVDENIQYF | TGTGCCAGCAGCTTAGTTGACGAAAACATTCAGTACTTC
NA | TRBJ2-5 | TRBV6-2/TRBV6-3 | many | CASSTGTLKETQYF | TGTGCCAGCAGTACGGGGACGCTGAAAGAGACCCAGTACTTC
NA | TRBJ1-4 | TRBV21-1 | NA | CASSDDFLPDNEKLFF | TGTGCCAGCAGCGATGACTTTCTCCCAGATAATGAAAAACTGTTTTTT
NA | TRBJ1-5 | TRBV27 | NA | CASSSAGAGSNQPQHF | TGTGCCAGCAGTTCCGCGGGGGCGGGCAGCAATCAGCCCCAGCATTTT
NA | TRBJ2-1 | TRBV4-1 | many | CASSPQNLQQGRNEQFF | TGCGCCAGCAGCCCCCAAAATCTCCAGCAGGGTAGGAATGAGCAGTTCTTC
NA | TRBJ2-7 | TRBV4-1 | many | CASSHGWRASYEQYF | TGCGCCAGCAGCCATGGATGGAGGGCCTCCTACGAGCAGTACTTC
NA | TRBJ1-1 | TRBV4-1 | many | CASSQDRTATEAFF | TGCGCCAGCAGCCAAGATAGGACAGCTACAGAAGCTTTCTTT
NA | TRBJ2-7 | TRBV20-1 | many | CSARDSAYEQYF | TGCAGTGCTAGAGATTCCGCCTACGAGCAGTACTTC
NA | TRBJ2-2 | TRBV24-1 | many | CATSDLGTGELFF | TGTGCCACCAGTGATCTCGGCACCGGGGAGCTGTTTTTT
TRBD1 | TRBJ2-7 | TRBV4-3 | many | CASSPGQGLGPYEQYF | TGCGCCAGCAGCCCCGGACAGGGGCTGGGCCCCTACGAGCAGTACTTC
NA | TRBJ1-5 | TRBV3-1 | many | CASSQGGIYSNQPQHF | TGTGCCAGCAGCCAAGGTGGCATCTATAGCAATCAGCCCCAGCATTTT
NA | TRBJ2-3 | TRBV7-9 | many | CASSRMGARSTDTQYF | TGTGCCAGCAGCCGAATGGGGGCCAGGAGCACAGATACGCAGTATTTT
NA | TRBJ1-5 | TRBV28 | many | CASNRGYSNQPQHF | TGTGCCAGCAATAGGGGGTATAGCAATCAGCCCCAGCATTTT
TRBD1 | TRBJ2-7 | TRBV5-1 | NA | CASSLGGQGYKQYF | TGCGCCAGCAGCTTGGGGGGACAGGGTTACAAGCAGTACTTC
NA | TRBJ1-1 | TRBV7-2 | many | CASSVRVPVEAFF | TGTGCCAGCAGCGTAAGGGTTCCCGTTGAAGCTTTCTTT
TRBD1 | TRBJ2-3 | TRBV12-3/TRBV12-4 | many | CATQGDHTDTQYF | TGTGCCACACAGGGGGACCACACAGATACGCAGTATTTT
TRBD2 | TRBJ2-7 | TRBV11-2 | many | CASSRTWRAGGIEQYF | TGTGCCAGCAGCAGGACCTGGCGGGCGGGGGGAATCGAGCAGTACTTC
NA | TRBJ2-4 | TRBV23-1 | many | CASRQPLGGNF | TGCGCCAGCAGGCAGCCGTTGGGGGGAAACTTC
NA | TRBJ2-7 | TRBV5-4 | NA | CASSLAGAGSCEQYF | TGTGCCAGCAGCTTGGCCGGGGCAGGATCCTGCGAGCAGTACTTC
NA | TRBJ2-3 | TRBV4-2 | NA | CASSPRQALATDTQYF | TGTGCCAGCAGCCCGCGACAGGCTCTAGCGACAGATACGCAGTATTTT
NA | TRBJ2-2 | TRBV4-3 | few | CASSEGYGELFF | TGCGCCAGCAGCGAGGGATACGGGGAGCTGTTTTTT
NA | TRBJ2-5 | TRBV3-1 | few | CASSPFTGWETQYF | TGTGCCAGCAGCCCTTTTACAGGGTGGGAGACCCAGTACTTC
TRBD1 | TRBJ2-7 | TRBV27 | NA | CASSSTGSYKQYF | TGTGCCAGCAGTTCGACAGGGAGCTACAAGCAGTACTTC
NA | TRBJ2-1 | TRBV5-8 | NA | CASSTRDLYNEQFF | TGTGCCAGCAGCACAAGGGACCTCTACAATGAGCAGTTCTTC
NA | TRBJ2-1 | TRBV24-1 | NA | CATSDLGLNEQFF | TGTGCCACCAGTGATTTGGGGCTCAATGAGCAGTTCTTC
NA | TRBJ2-3 | TRBV7-9 | many | CASSPLKDLTDTQYF | TGTGCCAGCAGCCCTTTAAAGGACTTAACAGATACGCAGTATTTT
TRBD2 | TRBJ2-3 | TRBV6-5 | many | CASSYRLAGETDTQYF | TGTGCCAGCAGTTACCGACTAGCGGGAGAAACAGATACGCAGTATTTT
NA | TRBJ2-3 | TRBV3-1 | few | CASSQVQGATDTQYF | TGTGCCAGCAGCCAAGTTCAGGGCGCCACAGATACGCAGTATTTT
NA | TRBJ2-2 | TRBV30 | many | CAWYPLGRIPKKPNTGELFF | TGTGCCTGGTACCCCTTAGGGCGGATACCAAAAAAACCGAACACCGGGGAGCTGTTTTTT
TRBD2 | TRBJ2-1 | TRBV29-1 | few | CSSGTSGTYEQFF | TGCAGCTCCGGGACTAGCGGGACTTATGAGCAGTTCTTC
NA | TRBJ1-1 | TRBV30 | many | CAWSERGGTEAFF | TGTGCCTGGAGTGAGAGGGGGGGGACTGAAGCTTTCTTT
TRBD2 | TRBJ2-1 | TRBV19 | few | CASTMGGFGGNEQFF | TGTGCCAGTACCATGGGGGGGTTCGGGGGGAATGAGCAGTTCTTC
TRBD1 | TRBJ2-5 | TRBV6-5 | many | CASSYSRDRGQETQYF | TGTGCCAGCAGTTACTCGAGGGACAGGGGGCAGGAGACCCAGTACTTC
NA | TRBJ1-1 | TRBV20-1 | many | CSVLRAEAFF | TGCAGTGTCCTGAGGGCTGAAGCTTTCTTT
TRBD2 | TRBJ2-3 | TRBV28 | many | CASSGPLAVTDTQYF | TGTGCCAGCAGTGGACCTCTAGCGGTCACAGATACGCAGTATTTT
TRBD1 | TRBJ2-1 | TRBV20-1 | many | CSAWGTGEKLSYNEQFF | TGCAGTGCTTGGGGGACAGGGGAGAAACTCTCCTACAATGAGCAGTTCTTC
NA | TRBJ1-5 | TRBV4-1 | many | CASSQVLGGWSNQPQHF | TGCGCCAGCAGCCAAGTTCTGGGGGGATGGAGCAATCAGCCCCAGCATTTT
TRBD1 | TRBJ1-1 | TRBV5-4 | many | CASSSLQTGQTEAFF | TGTGCCAGCAGCTCCTTACAGACAGGGCAGACTGAAGCTTTCTTT